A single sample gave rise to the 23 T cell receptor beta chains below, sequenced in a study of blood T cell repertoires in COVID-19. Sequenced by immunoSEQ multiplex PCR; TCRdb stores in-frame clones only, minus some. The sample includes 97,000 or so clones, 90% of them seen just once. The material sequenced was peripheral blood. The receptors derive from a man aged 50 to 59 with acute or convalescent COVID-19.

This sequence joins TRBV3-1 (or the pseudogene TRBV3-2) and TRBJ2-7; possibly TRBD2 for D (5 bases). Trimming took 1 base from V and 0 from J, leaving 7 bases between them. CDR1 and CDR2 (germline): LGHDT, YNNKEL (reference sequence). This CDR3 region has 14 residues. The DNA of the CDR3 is TGTGCCAGCAGCCAAGGCAGCGGCTCCTACGAGCAGTACTTC. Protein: CASSQGSGSYEQYF.

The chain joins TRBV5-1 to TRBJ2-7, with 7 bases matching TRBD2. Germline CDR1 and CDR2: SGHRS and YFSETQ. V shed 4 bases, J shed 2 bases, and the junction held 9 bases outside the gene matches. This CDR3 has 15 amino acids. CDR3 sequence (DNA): TGCGCCAGCAGCCTACTTGACGGGACTACCTACGAGCAGTACTTC. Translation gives CASSLLDGTTYEQYF.

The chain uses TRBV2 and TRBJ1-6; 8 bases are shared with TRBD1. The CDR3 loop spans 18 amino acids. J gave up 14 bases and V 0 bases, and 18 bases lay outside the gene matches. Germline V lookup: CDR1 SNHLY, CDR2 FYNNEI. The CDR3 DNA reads TGTGCCAGCAGTGAAGCATTAGTAGGGGACAGGCCCTTGGGGACCCTCCACTTT. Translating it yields CASSEALVGDRPLGTLHF.

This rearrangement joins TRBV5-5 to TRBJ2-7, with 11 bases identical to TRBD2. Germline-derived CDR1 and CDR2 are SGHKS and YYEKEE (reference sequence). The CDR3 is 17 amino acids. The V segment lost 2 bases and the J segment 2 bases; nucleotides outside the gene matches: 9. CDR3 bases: TGTGCCAGCAGCTTTTACCTAGCGGGAGGAGTTCCCTACGAGCAGTACTTC. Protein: CASSFYLAGGVPYEQYF.

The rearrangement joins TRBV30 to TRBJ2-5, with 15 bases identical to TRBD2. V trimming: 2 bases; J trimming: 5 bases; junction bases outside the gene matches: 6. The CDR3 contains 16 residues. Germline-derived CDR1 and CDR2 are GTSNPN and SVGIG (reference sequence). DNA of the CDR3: TGTGCCTGGAGTCAAGGACTAGCGGGAGGGTTGGAGACCCAGTACTTC. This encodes CAWSQGLAGGLETQYF.

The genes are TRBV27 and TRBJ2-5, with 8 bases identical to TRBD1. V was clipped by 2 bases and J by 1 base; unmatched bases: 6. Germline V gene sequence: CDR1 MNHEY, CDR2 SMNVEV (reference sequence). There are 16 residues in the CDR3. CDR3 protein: CASSLNSGTGQETQYF. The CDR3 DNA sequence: TGTGCCAGCAGTTTAAACTCCGGGACAGGCCAAGAGACCCAGTACTTC.

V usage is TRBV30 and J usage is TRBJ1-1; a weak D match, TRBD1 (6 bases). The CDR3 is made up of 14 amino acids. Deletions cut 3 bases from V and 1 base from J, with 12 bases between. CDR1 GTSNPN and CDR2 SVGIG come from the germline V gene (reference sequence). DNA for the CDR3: TGTGCCTGGAGCCCAGGACAGTCGAACACTGAAGCTTTCTTT. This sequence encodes CAWSPGQSNTEAFF.

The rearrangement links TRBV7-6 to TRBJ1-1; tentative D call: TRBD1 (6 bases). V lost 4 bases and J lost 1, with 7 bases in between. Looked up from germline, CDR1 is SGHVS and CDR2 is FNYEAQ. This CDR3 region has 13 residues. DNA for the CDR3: TGTGCCAGCAGCTCGGGACAGAACACTGAAGCTTTCTTT. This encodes CASSSGQNTEAFF.

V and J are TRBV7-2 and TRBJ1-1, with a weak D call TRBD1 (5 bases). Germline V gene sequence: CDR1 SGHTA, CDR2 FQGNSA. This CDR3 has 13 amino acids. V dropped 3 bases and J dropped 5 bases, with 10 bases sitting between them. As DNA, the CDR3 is TGTGCCAGCAGCTTCGGGGGGAAGACTGAAGCTTTCTTT. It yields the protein CASSFGGKTEAFF.

The DNA of the CDR3 is TGTGCCAGTAGTATCTCCAGGGAGGGTACCTACGAGCAGTACTTC. This sequence encodes CASSISREGTYEQYF. The rearrangement uses TRBV19 and TRBJ2-7, with TRBD2 matching 7 bases. Trimming removed 3 bases from V and 2 bases from J; junction bases left unmatched: 7. This CDR3 region has 15 residues. Germline V gives CDR1 LNHDA, CDR2 SQIVND (reference sequence).

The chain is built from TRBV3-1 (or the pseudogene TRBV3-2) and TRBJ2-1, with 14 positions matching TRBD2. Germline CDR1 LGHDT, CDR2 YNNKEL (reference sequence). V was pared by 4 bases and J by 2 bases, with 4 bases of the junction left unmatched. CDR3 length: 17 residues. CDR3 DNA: TGTGCCAGCAGCCCGAGACTAGCGGGAGGGCCCTACAATGAGCAGTTCTTC. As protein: CASSPRLAGGPYNEQFF.

CDR3 sequence reads: CASSKVSTGYNQPQHF. Here the CDR3 DNA reads TGTGCCAGCAGCAAAGTATCGACAGGGTATAATCAGCCCCAGCATTTT. The chain uses TRBV21-1 and TRBJ1-5; the table gives TRBD1 as D, unverified against the DNA. TRBV21-1 is a pseudogene segment. The length of the CDR3 is 16 residues.

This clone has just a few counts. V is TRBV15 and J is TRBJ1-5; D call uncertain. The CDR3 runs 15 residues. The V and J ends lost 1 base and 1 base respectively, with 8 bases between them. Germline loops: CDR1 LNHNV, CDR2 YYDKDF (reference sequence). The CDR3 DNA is TGTGCCACCAGCAGAGTAGGAGGCAGCAATCAGCCCCAGCATTTT. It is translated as CATSRVGGSNQPQHF.

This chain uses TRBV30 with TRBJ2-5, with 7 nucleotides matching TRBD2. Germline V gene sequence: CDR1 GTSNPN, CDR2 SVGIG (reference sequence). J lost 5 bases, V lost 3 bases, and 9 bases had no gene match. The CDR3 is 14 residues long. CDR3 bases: TGTGCCTGGAGGCGGGGAGGGCCTGGGGAGACCCAGTACTTC. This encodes CAWRRGGPGETQYF.

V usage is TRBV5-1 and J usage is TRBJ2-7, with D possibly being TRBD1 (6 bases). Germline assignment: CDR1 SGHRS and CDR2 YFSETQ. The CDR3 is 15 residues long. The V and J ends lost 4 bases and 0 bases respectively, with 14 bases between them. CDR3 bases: TGCGCCAGCAGCCCATACCTGACAGGCTCCTACGAGCAGTACTTC. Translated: CASSPYLTGSYEQYF.

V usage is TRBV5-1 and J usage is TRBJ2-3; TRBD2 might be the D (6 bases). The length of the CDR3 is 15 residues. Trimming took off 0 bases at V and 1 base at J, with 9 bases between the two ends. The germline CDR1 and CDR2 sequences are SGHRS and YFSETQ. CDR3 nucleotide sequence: TGCGCCAGCAGCTTGGGTCCGGGAGGCACAGATACGCAGTATTTT. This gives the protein CASSLGPGGTDTQYF.

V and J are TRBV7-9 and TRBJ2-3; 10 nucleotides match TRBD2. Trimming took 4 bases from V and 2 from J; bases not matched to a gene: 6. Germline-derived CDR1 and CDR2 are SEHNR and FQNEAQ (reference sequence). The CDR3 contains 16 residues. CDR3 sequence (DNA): TGTGCCAGCAGCTCGCTAGCGGGAGTAATCACAGATACGCAGTATTTT. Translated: CASSSLAGVITDTQYF.

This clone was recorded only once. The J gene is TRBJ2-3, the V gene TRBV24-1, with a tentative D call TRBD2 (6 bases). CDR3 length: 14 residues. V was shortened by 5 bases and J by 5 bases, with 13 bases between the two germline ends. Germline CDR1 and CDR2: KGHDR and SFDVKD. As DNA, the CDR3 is TGTGCCACCAGTGTTGATGGGGGGAGAGATACGCAGTATTTT. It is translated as CATSVDGGRDTQYF.

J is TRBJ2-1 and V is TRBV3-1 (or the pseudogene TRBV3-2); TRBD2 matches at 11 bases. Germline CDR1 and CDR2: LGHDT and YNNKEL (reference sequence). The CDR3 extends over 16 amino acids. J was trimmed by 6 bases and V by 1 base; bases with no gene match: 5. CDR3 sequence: CASSQGELAGVNEQFF. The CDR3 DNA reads TGTGCCAGCAGCCAAGGTGAACTAGCGGGGGTCAATGAGCAGTTCTTC.

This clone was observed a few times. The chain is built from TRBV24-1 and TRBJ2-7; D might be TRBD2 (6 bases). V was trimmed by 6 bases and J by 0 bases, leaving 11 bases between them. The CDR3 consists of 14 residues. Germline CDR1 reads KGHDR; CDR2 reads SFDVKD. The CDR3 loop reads CATSSAGSSYEQYF. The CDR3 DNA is TGTGCCACCAGTAGTGCGGGAAGCTCCTACGAGCAGTACTTC.

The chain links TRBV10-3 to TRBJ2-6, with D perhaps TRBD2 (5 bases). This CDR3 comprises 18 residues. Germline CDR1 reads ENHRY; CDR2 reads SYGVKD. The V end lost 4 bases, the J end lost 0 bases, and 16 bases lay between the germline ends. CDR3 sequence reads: CAISGVRASPSGANVLTF. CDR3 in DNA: TGTGCCATCAGTGGGGTGCGGGCCTCCCCCTCTGGGGCCAACGTCCTGACTTTC.

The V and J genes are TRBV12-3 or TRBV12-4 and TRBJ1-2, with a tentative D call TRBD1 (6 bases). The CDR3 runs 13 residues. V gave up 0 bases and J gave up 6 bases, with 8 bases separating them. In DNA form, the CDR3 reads TGTGCCAGCAGTTTAGCACAGGGACATGGCTACACCTTC. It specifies CASSLAQGHGYTF.

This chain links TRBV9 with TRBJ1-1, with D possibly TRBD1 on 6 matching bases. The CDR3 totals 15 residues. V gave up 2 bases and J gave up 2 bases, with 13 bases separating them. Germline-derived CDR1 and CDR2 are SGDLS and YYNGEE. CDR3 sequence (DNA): TGTGCCAGCAGCGTCCTTGGACAGCTAAACACTGAAGCTTTCTTT. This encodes CASSVLGQLNTEAFF.